The source of this T cell receptor beta chain is a study of regulatory T cells in long-lasting Graves disease (dated by TCRdb to 2020 to 2023). Notes on the research overall: Antithyroid drugs had been taken for less than 3 months by newly diagnosed Graves' disease patients. This study used TCR sequencing and RNA sequencing of peripheral blood to compare persistent Graves' disease patients against newly diagnosed Graves' disease patients. The study was registered as a clinical trial and conducted in China. A total of 33 samples were covered by TCR sequencing, comprising around 13 persistent and 20 newly diagnosed Graves' disease patients.

The CDR3 starts with the cysteine, ends with the phenylalanine, and has 15 residues. Only the CDR3 DNA is retained, 45 bases long and in frame from the first base. The germline V gene (reference sequence) supplies CDR1 LGHDT and CDR2 YNNKEL. The junction shows trimming of 4 bases on V and 3 bases on J, plus 15 bases between the germline ends. General study outcomes and caveats: Patients with persistent disease shared more public clonotypes (around 2,700) than newly diagnosed patients did (about 1,000). Persistent Graves' disease patients showed lower TCR Shannon entropy and fewer highly expanded clones than newly diagnosed patients, suggesting clonal expansion. The study examined only peripheral blood because the primary lesion, thyroid tissue, could not be accessed. The authors noted that the small sample size was a limitation that may lower accuracy. Sequencing and analysis were limited to the TCR beta chain. TRBV28, TRBJ1-2 and TRBJ2-5 were preferentially used in persistent disease, while TRBV20-1 and TRBJ2-1 were favored in newly diagnosed disease.

The sample's time point, from its label and the paper: newly diagnosed GD, antithyroid drugs for less than 3 months. For both TCR sequencing and RNA sequencing, RNA was extracted from PBMCs using TRIzol. The diagnosis of Graves' disease followed American Thyroid Association guidelines. Recruitment of patients was carried out at an endocrinology department in Xi'an, China. From each patient, about 9.7 milliliters of peripheral blood was collected into an EDTA anticoagulant tube. Ficoll Paque Plus density gradient separation was used to isolate PBMCs, and no additional T cell sorting was done. An Agilent 2100 Bioanalyzer and agarose gel were used to check RNA quality, while a NanoDrop 2000 measured RNA concentration. This clonotype was recorded many times. The target of this receptor is not known. There are no base qualities to consult, and no much larger clone falls within one base. Library generation was performed with multiplex PCR. Reads for this sample came from an Illumina HiSeq 4000. TCR beta libraries were built with iRepertoire HTBI primers and Arm-PCR amplification of CDR3 regions. PCR products were gel purified before sequencing. As for the original processing: Across samples, some 62 TRBV and 15 or so TRBJ segments were identified and used for gene usage analysis of CDR3 amino acid clonotypes. Filtered high-quality paired reads were merged into contigs using COPE and FqMerger. BLAST was used to align contigs to the IMGT TRBV, TRBD and TRBJ reference genes, and CDR3 was defined following IMGT. Any clonotype with a frequency above 0.1% was classified as a highly expanded clone. Repertoire diversity was measured by Shannon entropy, and V-J evenness by the Gini coefficient. A clonotype was considered public if more than one individual shared it. TCRdb reran the public reads through fastp at Q25 and MiXCR, keeping productive beta chains. Here each entry gathers all rows of one CDR3 protein and keeps the most common genes and DNA. The V and J calls reflect TCRdb's pipeline rather than the authors' work. The sample table holds 550,000 to 700,000 distinct CDR3 sequences, of which 15% to 20% were seen once. The ten largest clones represent around 13% of the sample.

These sequences were also reported in another study, on T cells in Graves' hyperthyroidism and ophthalmopathy. The second study's authors report: Graves' hyperthyroidism was defined as stable when no progression to ophthalmopathy occurred over 18 months of follow-up. The hyperthyroidism patients were between 18 and 65 years old and newly diagnosed, with a disease duration of less than 2 months. The study excluded patients with uncontrolled infections, other autoimmune diseases, pregnancy or lactation. Diagnoses were based on clinical symptoms, serum thyroxine and TRAb, thyroid ultrasound and orbital computed tomography. The first round of RT-PCR for the TCR CDR3 was performed with the HTBI primer set and the Qiagen OneStep RT-PCR kit. Blood samples also contained most of the expanded thyroid clonotypes (frequency above 0.001), which suggests that blood repertoires may reflect thyroid immune responses. A 13 V-J signature model separated ophthalmopathy from stable hyperthyroidism, with around 88% sensitivity and about 81% specificity in cross-validation and 80%/75% in testing. In validation, the model predicted progression to ophthalmopathy with roughly 66% sensitivity and 72% to 75% specificity, a median of approximately 6.5 months before onset. To identify TCR V-J signatures that set the groups apart, the researchers used a discovery cohort of 100 patients, made up of 43 with Graves' ophthalmopathy and about 55 with stable Graves' hyperthyroidism. Prospective prediction of ophthalmopathy was tested in an independent validation cohort of fewer than 20 hyperthyroidism patients and around 16 patients who later progressed to ophthalmopathy. The 75 to 100 discovery patients were randomly split 7:3 into training and test sets. The study also compared thyroid tissue and blood T-cell repertoires from 5 to 7 Graves' hyperthyroidism patients. Following sampling, methimazole starting at 30 mg daily was given to hyperthyroidism patients, and high-dose intravenous methylprednisolone was given to ophthalmopathy patients. Libraries were constructed in a second round of multiplex PCR, after which size selection and purification were performed. Sequencing of the libraries was done on an Illumina HiSeq2000 using paired-end 100 bp reads. Raw data were processed with SOAPnuke, discarding reads with adapters, uncalled bases, mean Phred below 15, or no exact constant-primer or identifier match. High-quality paired reads were merged using COPE v1.2.5, and each unique nucleotide sequence was defined as a clonotype. MiTCR v1.1 was used to align clonotypes to the IMGT TRBV, TRBD and TRBJ reference segments. The analysis included only V-J combinations with a frequency above 0.0001, which together covered roughly 99% of the repertoires. The TCS score was defined as F50 (clonal expansion) divided by E x V (chaos), with BLOSUM62-based TCRdist calculated between CDR3 peptides within each V-J. Welch's t-statistics and random forest reduced around 520 V-J features to fewer than 15, which were used in a naive Bayes classifier (R e1071). No statistical method was used to set the sample size in advance, and investigators knew the group allocation. TCR Vbeta CDR3 sequencing of 140 or so peripheral blood samples (roughly 41 ophthalmopathy, under 80 hyperthyroidism and around 17 progressor patients) is reported in the paper.

The sequencing used peripheral blood mononuclear cells (PBMCs), collected at new diagnosis, from a patient treated with antithyroid drugs. This chain joins TRBV3-1 to TRBJ1-2; possibly the D gene is TRBD1, per 6 matching bases. The TCR originated in a man aged 18 to 30 with Graves disease. Donor details come from another sample of the same person, matched by shared clones. The CDR3 region: CASSPTGTLDYGYTF. The base sequence is TGTGCCAGCAGCCCTACAGGGACCCTCGACTATGGCTACACCTTC.